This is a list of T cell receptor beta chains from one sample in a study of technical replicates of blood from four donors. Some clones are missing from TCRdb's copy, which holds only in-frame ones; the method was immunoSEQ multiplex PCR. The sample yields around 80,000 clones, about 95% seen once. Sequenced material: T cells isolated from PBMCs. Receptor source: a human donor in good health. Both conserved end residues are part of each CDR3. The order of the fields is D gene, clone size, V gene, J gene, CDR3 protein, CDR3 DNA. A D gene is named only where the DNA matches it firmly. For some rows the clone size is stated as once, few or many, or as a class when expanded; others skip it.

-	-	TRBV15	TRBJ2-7	CATSSLTGDYEQYF	TGTGCCACCAGCAGTTTGACAGGAGACTACGAGCAGTACTTC
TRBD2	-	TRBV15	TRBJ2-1	CATSRDLLREGPGEQFF	TGTGCCACCAGCAGAGATCTATTGCGGGAGGGCCCTGGTGAGCAGTTCTTC
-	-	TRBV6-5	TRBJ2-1	CASSYSQGLIRNEQFF	TGTGCCAGCAGTTATTCACAGGGCCTAATCAGGAATGAGCAGTTCTTC
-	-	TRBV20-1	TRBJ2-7	CSAGQSYEQYF	TGCAGTGCTGGGCAGTCCTACGAGCAGTACTTC
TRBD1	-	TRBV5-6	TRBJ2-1	CASSAPGQGSLAYNEQFF	TGTGCCAGCAGCGCACCGGGACAGGGGTCTTTAGCCTACAATGAGCAGTTCTTC
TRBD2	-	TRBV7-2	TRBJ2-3	CASSSRTKTSGRGTDTQYF	TGTGCCAGCAGCTCGCGCACCAAAACTAGCGGGAGGGGCACAGATACGCAGTATTTT
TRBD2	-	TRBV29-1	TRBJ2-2	CSVEGLRLAGNTGELFF	TGCAGCGTTGAAGGACTAAGGCTAGCGGGTAACACCGGGGAGCTGTTTTTT
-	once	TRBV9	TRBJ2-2	CASSPFTGELFF	TGTGCCAGCAGCCCTTTCACCGGGGAGCTGTTTTTT
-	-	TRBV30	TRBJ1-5	CAWSVSGGFNQPQHF	TGTGCCTGGAGTGTATCGGGGGGTTTTAATCAGCCCCAGCATTTT
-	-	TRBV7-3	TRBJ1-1	CASSLIGGNTEAFF	TGTGCCAGCAGCTTAATCGGGGGGAACACTGAAGCTTTCTTT
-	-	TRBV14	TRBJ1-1	CASSQLGKDTEAFF	TGTGCCAGCAGCCAATTGGGCAAGGACACTGAAGCTTTCTTT
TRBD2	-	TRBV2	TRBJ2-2	CASLATSGRKNTGELFF	TGTGCCAGCCTGGCGACTAGCGGGAGAAAGAACACCGGGGAGCTGTTTTTT
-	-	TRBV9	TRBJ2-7	CASSVGAEAVYEQYF	TGTGCCAGCAGCGTAGGCGCAGAGGCTGTCTACGAGCAGTACTTC
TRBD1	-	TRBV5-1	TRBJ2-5	CASSFAGGETQYF	TGCGCCAGCAGCTTCGCAGGGGGTGAGACCCAGTACTTC
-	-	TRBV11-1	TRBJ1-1	CASSLQGVEAFF	TGTGCCAGCAGCCTACAGGGAGTTGAAGCTTTCTTT
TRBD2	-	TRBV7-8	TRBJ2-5	CASSFLAGEETQYF	TGTGCCAGCAGCTTCCTAGCGGGAGAGGAGACCCAGTACTTC
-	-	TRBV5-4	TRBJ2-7	CASSRSGVVDEQYF	TGTGCCAGCAGCCGTAGCGGAGTAGTGGACGAGCAGTACTTC
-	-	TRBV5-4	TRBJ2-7	CASRLTDGDLHYEQYF	TGTGCCAGCCGCCTTACTGACGGCGACTTACACTACGAGCAGTACTTC
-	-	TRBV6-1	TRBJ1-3	CATIDRGVNTIYF	TGTGCCACCATCGACAGAGGAGTAAACACCATATATTTT
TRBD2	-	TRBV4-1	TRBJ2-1	CASRERDYEQFF	TGCGCCAGCAGAGAGCGGGACTATGAGCAGTTCTTC
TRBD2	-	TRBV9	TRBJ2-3	CASSVGTSGSLGDTQYF	TGTGCCAGCAGCGTAGGGACTAGCGGGAGCCTGGGAGATACGCAGTATTTT
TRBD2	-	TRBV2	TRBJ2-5	CASSRASGQETQYF	TGTGCCAGCAGCCGAGCTAGCGGCCAAGAGACCCAGTACTTC
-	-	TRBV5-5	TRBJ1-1	CASSLAGNTEAFF	TGTGCCAGCAGCTTGGCGGGTAATACTGAAGCTTTCTTT
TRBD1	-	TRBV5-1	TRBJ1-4	CASSLAGQATNEKLFF	TGCGCCAGCAGCTTGGCCGGACAGGCAACTAATGAAAAACTGTTTTTT
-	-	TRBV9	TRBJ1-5	CASSATVSNQPQHF	TGTGCCAGCAGCGCGACAGTTTCTAATCAGCCCCAGCATTTT
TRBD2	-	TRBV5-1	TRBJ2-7	CASSLAGTSGSYEQYF	TGCGCCAGCAGCTTGGCAGGGACTAGCGGGAGCTACGAGCAGTACTTC
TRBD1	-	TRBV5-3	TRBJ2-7	CARSNTTSDRDSSYEQYF	TGTGCCAGAAGCAACACCACCTCCGACAGGGACAGCTCCTACGAGCAGTACTTC
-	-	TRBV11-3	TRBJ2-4	CASSSVTGSIQYF	TGTGCCAGCAGCTCGGTGACGGGGAGCATTCAGTACTTC
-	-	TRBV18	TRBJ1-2	CASSPLSRVDGYTF	TGTGCCAGCTCACCACTCAGCAGGGTGGACGGCTACACCTTC
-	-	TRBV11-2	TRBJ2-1	CASSLVAQAQFF	TGTGCCAGCAGCTTAGTTGCTCAGGCACAGTTCTTC
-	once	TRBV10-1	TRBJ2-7	CASSDASAYEQYF	TGCGCCAGCAGCGACGCTAGTGCCTACGAGCAGTACTTC
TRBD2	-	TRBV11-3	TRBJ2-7	CASSLVLAGVSYEQYF	TGTGCCAGCAGCTTAGTTCTAGCGGGAGTCTCCTACGAGCAGTACTTC